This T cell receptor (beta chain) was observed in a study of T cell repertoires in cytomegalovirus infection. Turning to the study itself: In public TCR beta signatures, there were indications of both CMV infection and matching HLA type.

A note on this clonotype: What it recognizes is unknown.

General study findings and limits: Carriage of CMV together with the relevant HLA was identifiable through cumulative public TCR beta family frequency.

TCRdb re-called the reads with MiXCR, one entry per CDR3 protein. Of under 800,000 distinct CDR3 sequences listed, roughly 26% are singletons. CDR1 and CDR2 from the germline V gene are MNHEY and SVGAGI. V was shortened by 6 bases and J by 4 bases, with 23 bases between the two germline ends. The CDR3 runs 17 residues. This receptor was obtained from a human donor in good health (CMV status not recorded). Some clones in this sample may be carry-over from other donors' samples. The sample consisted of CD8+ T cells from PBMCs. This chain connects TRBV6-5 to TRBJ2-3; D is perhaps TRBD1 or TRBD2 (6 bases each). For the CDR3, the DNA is TGTGCCAGCAGCCTCTCCCCGGGGGCCCCACATGCAGATACGCAGTATTTT. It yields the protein CASSLSPGAPHADTQYF.